A single sample is the source of the 13 T cell receptor beta chains below, sequenced in a study of identical twins. MiXCR was run by TCRdb on the 5' RACE reads, yielding one entry per CDR3 protein. This table holds 500,000 to 550,000 distinct CDR3 sequences, about 20% found once. These data were also reused for a study on yellow fever vaccine responses in identical twins.

Specimen: CD4+ T cells sorted from blood. These receptors were taken from a woman aged 18-29 years in good health.

The chain is built from TRBV11-2 and TRBJ1-1, with 10 bases identical to TRBD1. The CDR3 has 16 amino acids. Germline trimming cut 3 bases from V and 5 bases from J; bases unmatched to any gene: 9. In germline, CDR1 is SGHAT, CDR2 FQNNGV. As DNA, the CDR3 is TGTGCCAGCAGCTTCGGGACCGGGACAGGGGAGACTGAAGCTTTCTTT. This encodes CASSFGTGTGETEAFF.

This clonotype has a handful of counts. The gene calls are TRBV10-2 and TRBJ2-4; the match to TRBD1 covers 11 bases. V lost 6 bases and J lost 0; bases outside the gene matches: 1. This CDR3 comprises 15 residues. Germline V gene data show CDR1 as WSHSY and CDR2 as SAAADI. CDR3 loop: CASRGQGGAKNIQYF. DNA for the CDR3: TGCGCCAGCAGGGGACAGGGGGGAGCCAAAAACATTCAGTACTTC.

A few counts support this clonotype. This chain joins TRBV7-3 and TRBJ1-1; D is undetermined. Trimming cost V 2 bases and J 5 bases, with 12 bases left between them. Germline values: CDR1 SGHTA, CDR2 FQGTGA. The CDR3 is 14 amino acids. CDR3 region: CASSLSGIGTEAFF. DNA for the CDR3: TGTGCCAGCAGCTTATCAGGTATCGGGACTGAAGCTTTCTTT.

This clonotype was observed a handful of times. The V call is TRBV20-1, the J call TRBJ2-1, with 9 bases aligning to TRBD2. The germline V gene encodes CDR1 DFQATT and CDR2 SNEGSKA (reference sequence). The CDR3 length is 16 residues. The ends lost 0 bases at V and 0 bases at J; junction bases unmatched: 3. CDR3 residues: CSARERGGSSYNEQFF. The CDR3 DNA follows: TGCAGTGCTAGAGAGCGGGGGGGGAGCTCCTACAATGAGCAGTTCTTC.

This clonotype was counted between two and nine times. The V gene is TRBV5-1, the J gene TRBJ2-7, with 10 bases that match TRBD1. From germline, CDR1 is SGHRS and CDR2 YFSETQ. The CDR3 contains 15 residues. The V gene end was trimmed by 3 bases and the J gene end by 4 bases; junction bases not matched to a gene: 7. CDR3 sequence (DNA): TGCGCCAGCAGCTACCGGACAGGGGGGGGATACGAGCAGTACTTC. Protein sequence: CASSYRTGGGYEQYF.

V is TRBV6-2 or TRBV6-3 and J is TRBJ2-7; TRBD2 matches 13 bases. This CDR3 is built from 15 residues. J was trimmed by 4 bases and V by 6 bases; bases with no gene match: 6. The V gene's germline CDR1 is MNHEY and CDR2 SVGEGT. The CDR3 DNA reads as TGTGCCAGCAGGACCGGGACTAGCGGGAATTACGAGCAGTACTTC. Its translation is CASRTGTSGNYEQYF.

This clonotype was counted a few times. The chain joins TRBV18 to TRBJ2-1; 7 bases map to TRBD2. The CDR3 loop spans 16 amino acids. Unmatched junction bases numbered 8, after V lost 3 bases and J lost 3 bases. Germline-derived CDR1 and CDR2 are KGHSH and LQKENI. The CDR3 nucleotides are TGTGCCAGCTCACCTCGAACCCGGGACTACTACAATGAGCAGTTCTTC. Protein product: CASSPRTRDYYNEQFF.

The chain couples TRBV18 to TRBJ2-2; 8 bases are a match to TRBD1. The CDR3 covers 18 residues. V was pared by 0 bases and J by 0 bases, with 6 bases of the junction left unmatched. CDR1 is KGHSH and CDR2 is LQKENI in the germline V gene. CDR3 protein: CASSPPWLQGANTGELFF. The CDR3 DNA reads as TGTGCCAGCTCACCACCATGGCTACAGGGGGCGAACACCGGGGAGCTGTTTTTT.

This clonotype came up a few times. The chain couples TRBV20-1 to TRBJ1-1; D unclear. The CDR3 loop spans 13 amino acids. The germline gives CDR1 DFQATT, CDR2 SNEGSKA (reference sequence). V lost 5 bases to trimming and J lost 2 bases, with 12 bases between them. The CDR3 DNA reads as TGCAGTGCTTCCAAGGGAGATAACACTGAAGCTTTCTTT. Translation: CSASKGDNTEAFF.

This chain connects TRBV4-1 to TRBJ2-3; a weak D match, TRBD1 (6 bases). Trimming removed 3 bases from V and 0 bases from J, with 19 bases in between. The germline V gene has CDR1 MGHRA and CDR2 YSYEKL. The CDR3 totals 18 residues. The CDR3 nucleotides are TGCGCCAGCAGCCAGGGGGAAAGGGGGAGCCCTAGCACAGATACGCAGTATTTT. Encoded protein: CASSQGERGSPSTDTQYF.

This chain links TRBV12-3 or TRBV12-4 with TRBJ2-2; 12 bases line up with TRBD2. After removal of 5 bases from V and 7 bases from J, the junction contained 5 bases not matched to a gene. The CDR3 consists of 15 residues. CDR3 loop: CASSRTSGIGGELFF. For the CDR3, the DNA is TGTGCCAGCAGTCGGACTAGCGGGATCGGCGGGGAGCTGTTTTTT.

This clonotype was observed a handful of times. The CDR3 spells CASSETSGGYGYTF. The CDR3 DNA reads TGTGCCAGCAGTGAAACGTCAGGCGGCTATGGCTACACCTTC. The chain is built from TRBV6-1 and TRBJ1-2; D call uncertain. Trimming cost V 2 bases and J 4 bases, with 11 bases left between them. Per the germline V gene, CDR1 is MNHNS and CDR2 is SASEGT. This CDR3 is built from 14 residues.

The genes are TRBV10-1 and TRBJ2-1; D is possibly TRBD1 (6 bases). Germline V CDR1 and CDR2: WNHNN, SYGVQD (reference sequence). The CDR3 covers 15 residues. The V gene lost 6 bases and the J gene lost 9 bases, with 21 bases spanning the gap. CDR3 in amino acids: CASSRTGTQDSEQFF. CDR3 bases: TGCGCCAGCAGCCGAACCGGGACACAGGATTCTGAGCAGTTCTTC.